A selection of T cell receptor beta chains follows, all from one sample in a study of vaccination effects on CD4 cells after COVID-19. Only in-frame clones appear in the TCRdb table, and some are missing; sequencing was by immunoSEQ multiplex PCR. The sample has about 55,000 clones; about two thirds are singletons. The antigens of these receptors remain unknown. The sequencing here drew on CD4+ T cells from PBMCs cultured with SARS-CoV-2 spike peptides, taken before COVID-19 vaccination. These receptors originate from a human donor who received a COVID-19 vaccine. Each CDR3 is given with its conserved first and last residue. The D gene is left open where the match is weak. Rows may omit the clone size; those that give it use once, few, many or a size class.

clone_size,v_call,d_call,j_call,cdr3_nt,cdr3_aa
-,TRBV20-1,TRBD2,TRBJ2-1,TGCAGTGCTAGTCATACTAGCGGAAGCTCCTACAATGAGCAGTTCTTC,CSASHTSGSSYNEQFF
-,TRBV7-9,-,TRBJ1-1,TGTGCCAGCAGCTTGGACAGGAACACTGAAGCTTTCTTT,CASSLDRNTEAFF
-,TRBV4-2,-,TRBJ2-1,TGTGCCAGCAGCCAAGATTGGCGGGCCGCCTACAATGAGCAGTTCTTC,CASSQDWRAAYNEQFF
once,TRBV4-1,-,TRBJ2-1,TGCGCCAGCAGCAAGACCGGGACAAACTACAATGAGCAGTTCTTC,CASSKTGTNYNEQFF
-,TRBV5-1,-,TRBJ1-1,TGCGCCAGCAGCTTGGCCCAAAGGGGAACTGAAGCTTTCTTT,CASSLAQRGTEAFF
-,TRBV6-5,-,TRBJ1-1,TGTGCCAGCAGTTACTCGAGCGGCGGCATCACTGAAGCTTTCTTT,CASSYSSGGITEAFF
-,TRBV7-2,TRBD2,TRBJ2-1,TGTGCCAGCAGCTTAGGGACTAGCGGGATCTACAATGAGCAGTTCTTC,CASSLGTSGIYNEQFF
-,TRBV5-4,TRBD2,TRBJ2-3,TGTGCCAGCAGCTTCCTAGCGGGAGGGAGCACAGATACGCAGTATTTT,CASSFLAGGSTDTQYF
-,TRBV5-1,-,TRBJ1-4,TGCGCCAGCAGCGCCAGACTTGCAACTAATGAAAAACTGTTTTTT,CASSARLATNEKLFF
few,TRBV5-6,-,TRBJ1-1,TGTGCCAGCAGCCGTGTGAAGGGTGAAGCTTTCTTT,CASSRVKGEAFF
-,TRBV14,-,TRBJ2-5,TGTGCCAGCAGCCACTTTCCGGAGGGGACCCAGTACTTC,CASSHFPEGTQYF
-,TRBV5-4,TRBD2,TRBJ2-1,TGTGCCAGCAGCTTGCAGGCTAGCGGGAGAAATGAGCAGTTCTTC,CASSLQASGRNEQFF
-,TRBV5-5,-,TRBJ1-5,TGTGCCAGCAGCTCCTCGCGGGGAGGCTATAGCAATCAGCCCCAGCATTTT,CASSSSRGGYSNQPQHF
-,TRBV6-2/TRBV6-3,TRBD2,TRBJ2-5,TGTGCCAGCAGTTACATCGAGGGACTAGCGAACGAAGAGACCCAGTACTTC,CASSYIEGLANEETQYF
few,TRBV27,-,TRBJ2-7,TGTGCCACTACAGGGTCCGTCGGGGAGCAGTACTTC,CATTGSVGEQYF